The rows below give T cell receptor beta chains drawn from one sample of a study of Ad26.COV2.S vaccination and SARS-CoV-2 variants. The repertoire was sequenced with immunoSEQ multiplex PCR; TCRdb's copy has only in-frame clones and lacks some. The sample has 440,000 or so clones, roughly nine tenths seen once. Material: peripheral blood, obtained in a trial of Ad26.COV2.S vaccine versus placebo. These receptors all stem from a person aged 18-60 years who received the Ad26.COV2.S COVID-19 vaccine or a placebo. The conserved cysteine and the conserved F or W are not part of the CDR3 here. Each record gives: CDR3 protein, V gene, J gene.

ASSSPWQGTARGEQY	TRBV7-9	TRBJ2-7
ASIHPVAGQAGELF	TRBV2	TRBJ2-2
ASSFGPDDTQY	TRBV7-2	TRBJ2-3
ASSQSGGSNQPQH	TRBV14	TRBJ1-5
ASFPRQPLGDTQY	TRBV28	TRBJ2-3
ASSPGLAGASNTGELF	TRBV7-9	TRBJ2-2
AWTIPGHYSGNTIY	TRBV30	TRBJ1-3
ASTLSGSQY	TRBV25-1	TRBJ2-4
ASSPLAGNYEQY	TRBV19	TRBJ2-7
ASSLRQALYT	TRBV19	TRBJ1-2
ASSPLGTGGESPLH	TRBV18	TRBJ1-6
ASRGSYNSPLH	TRBV2	TRBJ1-6
ASSLGRESRSYEQY	TRBV5-1	TRBJ2-7
ASSIVVLDTQY	TRBV19	TRBJ2-3
ATSPGTSSNTEAF	TRBV24-1	TRBJ1-1
ASSYNPGVTGTQY	TRBV2	TRBJ2-3
ASSTTNLGSGELF	TRBV7-6	TRBJ2-2
ASSLDRVYDKRGSFSGANVLT	TRBV6-2/TRBV6-3	TRBJ2-6
ASSLAQGRWRGYT	TRBV13	TRBJ1-2
ASRSGTGALAYEQY	TRBV5-1	TRBJ2-7
ASSFRVDRQTDEKLF	TRBV28	TRBJ1-4
ASSLVGGQSIAKNIQY	TRBV11-2	TRBJ2-4
ASRNKAGTANTEAF	TRBV6-6	TRBJ1-1
ASSRDSTNEKLF	TRBV2	TRBJ1-4
ASSVPSGGNTGELF	TRBV9	TRBJ2-2
ASSLDSAHTQY	TRBV5-4	TRBJ2-3
ASSPRGANNEQF	TRBV7-8	TRBJ2-1
AWVGSYEQY	TRBV30	TRBJ2-7
ASRPSGTGNEKLF	TRBV27	TRBJ1-4
ASSTTGSEQY	TRBV9	TRBJ2-7
ASSPPGQLTHSNQPQH	TRBV19	TRBJ1-5
ASSPDEDYGYT	TRBV18	TRBJ1-2
ASSRNRVEQY	TRBV5-4	TRBJ2-7
ASSQDRLAKNIQY	TRBV4-1	TRBJ2-4
ASSLRGALSGNTIY	TRBV11-2	TRBJ1-3
ASSSRSGGPVSEQF	TRBV7-9	TRBJ2-1
ASSRAYNEQF	TRBV3-1/TRBV3-2	TRBJ2-1
ASSQVTGTSGRETQY	TRBV4-2	TRBJ2-5
ASSQVSGGTEAF	TRBV3-1/TRBV3-2	TRBJ1-1
ASTLGGNEAGYT	TRBV5-1	TRBJ1-2
ASREQGLAGAWRTDTQY	TRBV10-2	TRBJ2-3
AWSSPPNTGAGYT	TRBV30	TRBJ1-2
AWSVGRRDKEY	TRBV30	TRBJ2-7
ASSLIASVEKLF	TRBV28	TRBJ1-4
ASARPTGGNEKLF	TRBV19	TRBJ1-4
ASSPAGHIYEQY	TRBV18	TRBJ2-7
ASSEGASGPYEQY	TRBV10-1	TRBJ2-7
ATSRDRQGNSPLH	TRBV15	TRBJ1-6
ASSPFPLGPYEQY	TRBV3-1/TRBV3-2	TRBJ2-7
ASSFRLAGAATDTQY	TRBV7-9	TRBJ2-3
ASTEQGNTGELF	TRBV27	TRBJ2-2